This T cell receptor beta chain emerged from a study of blood T cells in healthy people across ages. Combining a sample-barcoded 5' primer with a J-beta primer mix, a second PCR ran for roughly 7 to 12 cycles. TCRdb reprocessed the 5' RACE reads with MiXCR, giving one entry per CDR3 protein. The sample yields 760,000 or so distinct CDR3 sequences, 20% to 25% seen once. The same sample was also used in a study of T cells of mothers and their children.

Material: blood. The receptor's source is a boy between 10 and 17 years old in good health.

CDR3 residues: CSVRLSNEKLFF. The CDR3 nucleotides are TGCAGTGTTCGGCTTTCTAATGAAAAACTGTTTTTT. This sequence joins TRBV20-1 and TRBJ1-4; D not resolved. This CDR3 region has 12 residues. V was pared by 7 bases and J by 3 bases, with 9 bases between. Per the germline V gene, CDR1 is DFQATT and CDR2 is SNEGSKA (reference sequence).